The T cell receptor (beta chain) under discussion was sequenced for a study of shared clonotypes between healthy human individuals. Libraries were prepared by immunoSEQ multiplex PCR; TCRdb keeps only in-frame clonotypes and omits some of them. The repertoire consists of about 2,500,000 clones, with 85% to 95% occurring once and the leading ten covering roughly 0.14%. Study-wide results and limits: Generation probabilities of non-shared clonotypes were lower (relative to those shared by all four donors).

The CDR3 has 14 residues. Germline V CDR1 and CDR2: SGHNT, YYREEE (reference sequence). Trimming took 1 base from V and 6 from J, leaving 13 bases between them. Remarks on this clone: Antigen specificity is unknown.

The specimen sequenced was naive CD4+ T cells sorted from blood. The subset: CD45RA+ positively selected. The rearrangement uses TRBV5-4 and TRBJ1-2; D remains unclear. The sequence was obtained from a young man in good health. The CDR3 DNA sequence: TGTGCCAGCAGCTTGATCACAAGGGCAGATGGCTACACCTTC. It specifies CASSLITRADGYTF. The full variable domain, completed using reference TRBV5-4 and TRBJ1-2, is ETGVTQSPTHLIKTRGQQVTLRCSSQSGHNTVSWYQQALGQGPQFIFQYYREEENGRGNFPPRFSGLQFPNYSSELNVNALELDDSALYLCASSLITRADGYTFGSGTRLTVV.